These 19 T cell receptor beta chains share one sample of origin, sequenced in a study of PD-1 blockade in classical Hodgkin lymphoma. Time point in this sample: cycle 4 day 1 (C4D1), after 6 weeks of nivolumab. Every patient experienced relapse after autologous stem cell transplantation, and brentuximab vedotin exposure varied. The data were produced by immunoSEQ multiplex PCR, yet TCRdb's version contains in-frame clones alone and is incomplete. The profile shows 80,000 to 95,000 clones, 75% to 85% of them singletons. The sequencing used peripheral blood mononuclear cells (PBMCs), collected before the fourth cycle of nivolumab. The receptors originated from a human donor with classical Hodgkin lymphoma.

The chain carries TRBV5-6 and TRBJ2-5; perhaps TRBD1 as D (6 bases). The DNA end favors TRBJ2-7, so the J call may be wrong. Germline V gene sequence: CDR1 SGHDT, CDR2 YYEEEE. The CDR3 totals 14 residues. CDR3 sequence: CASSPQGRPGEQYF. Written as DNA, the CDR3 is TGTGCCAGCAGCCCACAGGGTCGTCCTGGCGAGCAGTACTTC.

The V call is TRBV7-9, the J call TRBJ2-2, with 7 positions matching TRBD1. The V and J ends lost 7 bases and 5 bases, in that order; junction bases with no gene match: 4. Germline V gives CDR1 SEHNR, CDR2 FQNEAQ (reference sequence). The CDR3 totals 13 residues. Here the CDR3 DNA reads TGTGCCAGCACGGACAGGCATACCGGGGAGCTGTTTTTT. It translates to CASTDRHTGELFF.

With regard to this clone: The sample contains more than one DNA sequence encoding this CDR3. The rearrangement links TRBV9 to TRBJ2-7, with 8 bases aligning to TRBD1. The V gene end was trimmed by 2 bases and the J gene end by 4 bases; junction bases not matched to a gene: 5. Looked up from germline, CDR1 is SGDLS and CDR2 is YYNGEE. The CDR3 length is 14 residues. CDR3 sequence: CASSVGQGAYEQYF. CDR3 DNA sequence: TGTGCCAGCAGCGTGGGGCAGGGGGCATACGAGCAGTACTTC.

The chain joins TRBV20-1 to TRBJ2-1; D uncertain. Trimming pared 3 bases from V and 9 bases from J, leaving 9 bases between. CDR1 is DFQATT, CDR2 SNEGSKA, per germline (reference sequence). This CDR3 contains 11 residues. CDR3 bases: TGCAGTGCTAGTGGGGTATTTGAGCAGTTCTTC. It specifies CSASGVFEQFF.

The DNA for the CDR3 is TGCGCCAGCAGCCCGCTGAGGGATAACACTGAAGCTTTCTTT. Its translation is CASSPLRDNTEAFF. The chain uses TRBV5-1 and TRBJ1-1; D unresolved. Germline V gene lookup returns CDR1 SGHRS and CDR2 YFSETQ. The CDR3 runs 14 residues. V lost 4 bases and J 2 bases, leaving 12 bases between the germline ends.

The chain recombines TRBV7-2 with TRBJ2-7, with 10 bases identical to TRBD2. From germline, CDR1 is SGHTA and CDR2 FQGNSA. The CDR3 is made up of 15 amino acids. J gave up 6 bases and V 5 bases, and 10 bases lay outside the gene matches. The CDR3 is CASSPLAGARREQYF. In DNA, the CDR3 is TGTGCCAGCAGCCCCCTAGCGGGAGCGCGCCGCGAGCAGTACTTC.

The chain carries TRBV7-8 and TRBJ2-1; tentative D call: TRBD2 (5 bases). V was pared by 4 bases and J by 0 bases, with 16 bases between. This CDR3 has 17 amino acids. Germline lookup yields CDR1 SGHVS and CDR2 FQNEAQ. The CDR3 reads CASSSPLKADSYNEQFF. DNA of the CDR3: TGTGCCAGCAGCTCACCCTTAAAAGCGGACTCCTACAATGAGCAGTTCTTC.

This clone was seen only a few times. The J gene is TRBJ2-4, the V gene TRBV29-1; tentative D call: TRBD2 (6 bases). The CDR3 contains 13 residues. Germline V gene lookup returns CDR1 SQVTM and CDR2 ANQGSEA. The ends were cut back, 4 bases at V and 10 bases at J, with 17 bases in the middle. For the CDR3, the DNA is TGCAGCGTTGCCGTAGGGAGGAGCCAAATTCAGTACTTC. The encoded protein is CSVAVGRSQIQYF. Using reference TRBV29-1 and TRBJ2-4 for the parts outside the CDR3, the full variable domain is SAVISQKPSRDICQRGTSLTIQCQVDSQVTMMFWYRQQPGQSLTLIATANQGSEATYESGFVIDKFPISRPNLTFSTLTVSNMSPEDSSIYLCSVAVGRSQIQYFGAGTRLSVL.

The chain links TRBV7-7 to TRBJ2-6; 7 bases agree with TRBD1. V lost 5 bases and J lost 0; bases outside the gene matches: 4. The germline CDR1 and CDR2 sequences are SSHAT and FNYEAQ (reference sequence). The CDR3 covers 16 residues. CDR3 DNA sequence: TGTGCCAGCAGCCCCACAGGGGCCTCTGGGGCCAACGTCCTGACTTTC. Amino acids: CASSPTGASGANVLTF.

The rearrangement joins TRBV5-1 to TRBJ2-5; unclear D gene. Trimming left V 1 base short and J 5 bases short, with 12 bases between. The CDR3 has 14 amino acids. Per germline, CDR1 SGHRS and CDR2 YFSETQ. The CDR3 sequence: CASSLSGLRETQYF. CDR3 DNA sequence: TGCGCCAGCAGCTTGTCTGGGCTGCGGGAGACCCAGTACTTC.

This chain links TRBV9 with TRBJ2-7, with D perhaps matching TRBD2 (5 bases). Germline loops: CDR1 SGDLS, CDR2 YYNGEE. The CDR3 is 14 residues long. Trimming removed 5 bases at V and 0 bases at J, with 12 bases between. Written as DNA, the CDR3 is TGTGCCAGCAGTGGAGGAACCAGCTCCTACGAGCAGTACTTC. Translation: CASSGGTSSYEQYF.

J is TRBJ2-7 and V is TRBV7-3; D possibly corresponds to TRBD1 (5 bases). Germline-derived CDR1 and CDR2 are SGHTA and FQGTGA. The CDR3 length is 14 residues. Trimming removed 2 bases at V and 6 bases at J, with 14 bases between. The CDR3 sequence is CASSLGSQGGEQYF. CDR3 DNA: TGTGCCAGCAGCTTAGGAAGTCAGGGCGGCGAGCAGTACTTC. Variable domain in full (rest from reference TRBV7-3 and TRBJ2-7): GAGVSQTPSNKVTEKGKYVELRCDPISGHTALYWYRQSLGQGPEFLIYFQGTGAADDSGLPNDRFFAVRPEGSVSTLKIQRTERGDSAVYLCASSLGSQGGEQYFGPGTRLTVT.

The chain employs TRBV19 and TRBJ2-1; D not resolved. This CDR3 region has 13 residues. Trimming removed 9 bases at V and 5 bases at J, with 14 bases between. Germline V gene sequence: CDR1 LNHDA, CDR2 SQIVND (reference sequence). CDR3 DNA sequence: TGTGCCAGCCTGATAAGGTGGGACAATGAGCAGTTCTTC. Translation gives CASLIRWDNEQFF.

The J gene is TRBJ2-2, the V gene TRBV30, with D unclear. The CDR3 spans 13 residues. V was trimmed by 0 bases and J by 6 bases, leaving 8 bases between them. Germline V gene sequence: CDR1 GTSNPN, CDR2 SVGIG (reference sequence). DNA of the CDR3: TGTGCCTGGAGTGTACAAATTTCCGGGGAGCTGTTTTTT. It codes for CAWSVQISGELFF. Looking up the rest from reference TRBV30 and TRBJ2-2 gives the full variable domain: SQTIHQWPATLVQPVGSPLSLECTVEGTSNPNLYWYRQAAGRGLQLLFYSVGIGQISSEVPQNLSASRPQDRQFILSSKKLLLSDSGFYLCAWSVQISGELFFGEGSRLTVL.

The chain carries TRBV7-8 and TRBJ1-5, with D perhaps matching TRBD1 (6 bases). V lost 0 bases to trimming and J lost 4 bases, with 13 bases between them. The V gene's germline CDR1 is SGHVS and CDR2 FQNEAQ. There are 16 residues in the CDR3. The CDR3 DNA follows: TGTGCCAGCAGCTTAGCCGGGACACGGCAAAATCAGCCCCAGCATTTT. It is translated as CASSLAGTRQNQPQHF.

This rearrangement joins TRBV6-1 to TRBJ1-2; D is unclear. The V gene lost 8 bases and the J gene lost 3 bases, with 13 bases spanning the gap. The CDR3 loop spans 13 amino acids. Germline lookup yields CDR1 MNHNS and CDR2 SASEGT. The CDR3, as DNA: TGTGCCAGCCTCGGCAGGATGGACTATGGCTACACCTTC. This translates into CASLGRMDYGYTF.

The chain links TRBV5-1 to TRBJ2-3, with D tentatively TRBD2 (6 bases). The CDR3 length is 16 residues. Trimming removed 3 bases from V and 0 bases from J, with 14 bases in between. Germline V lookup: CDR1 SGHRS, CDR2 YFSETQ. In DNA, the CDR3 is TGCGCCAGCAGCTCTTCGGGACGGGAGAGCACAGATACGCAGTATTTT. This gives the protein CASSSSGRESTDTQYF.

The CDR3: CASSLYREKSSGNTIYF. The DNA for the CDR3 is TGTGCCAGCAGTTTATATAGGGAAAAGTCCTCTGGAAACACCATATATTTT. The chain employs TRBV27 and TRBJ1-3; the D is unclear. The CDR3 covers 17 residues. The ends were cut back, 1 base at V and 0 bases at J, with 13 bases in the middle. Germline assignment: CDR1 MNHEY and CDR2 SMNVEV (reference sequence).

The rearrangement links TRBV28 to TRBJ1-2; TRBD1 is a possible D gene (6 bases). Germline loops: CDR1 MDHEN, CDR2 SYDVKM. The CDR3 spans 13 residues. V gave up 2 bases and J gave up 8 bases, with 12 bases separating them. CDR3 DNA: TGTGCCAGCAGTTTAAGGGACACCGCAGGCTACACCTTC. This encodes CASSLRDTAGYTF.